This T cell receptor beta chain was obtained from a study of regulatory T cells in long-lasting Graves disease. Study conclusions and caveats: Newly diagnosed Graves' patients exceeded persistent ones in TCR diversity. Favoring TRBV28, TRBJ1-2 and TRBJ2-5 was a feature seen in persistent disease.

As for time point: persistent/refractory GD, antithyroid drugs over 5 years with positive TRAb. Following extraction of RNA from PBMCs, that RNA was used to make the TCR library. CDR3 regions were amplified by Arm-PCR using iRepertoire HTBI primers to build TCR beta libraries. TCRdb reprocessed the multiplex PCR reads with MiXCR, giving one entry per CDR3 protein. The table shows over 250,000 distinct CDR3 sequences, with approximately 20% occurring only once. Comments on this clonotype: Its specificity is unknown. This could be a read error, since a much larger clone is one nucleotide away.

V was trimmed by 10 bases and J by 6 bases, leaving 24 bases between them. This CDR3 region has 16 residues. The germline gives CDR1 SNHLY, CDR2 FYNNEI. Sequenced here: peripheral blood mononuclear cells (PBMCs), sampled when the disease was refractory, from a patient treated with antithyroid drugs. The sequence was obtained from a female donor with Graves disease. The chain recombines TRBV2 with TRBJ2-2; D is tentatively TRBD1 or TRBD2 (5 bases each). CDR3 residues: CANSRRDPRGAGELFF. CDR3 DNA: TGTGCCAACAGCCGCCGGGACCCAAGGGGAGCCGGGGAGCTGTTTTTT.